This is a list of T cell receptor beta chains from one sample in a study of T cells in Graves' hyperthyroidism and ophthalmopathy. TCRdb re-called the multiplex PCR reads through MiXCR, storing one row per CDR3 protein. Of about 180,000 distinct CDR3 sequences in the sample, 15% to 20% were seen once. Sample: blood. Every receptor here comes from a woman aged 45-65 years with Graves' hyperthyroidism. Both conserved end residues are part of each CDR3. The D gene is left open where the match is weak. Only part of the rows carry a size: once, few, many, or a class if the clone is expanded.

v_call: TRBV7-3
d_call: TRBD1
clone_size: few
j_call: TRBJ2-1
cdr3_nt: TGTGCCAGCAGCTCTCCCGGGACAGGGAGTGGTGAGCAGTTCTTC
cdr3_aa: CASSSPGTGSGEQFF

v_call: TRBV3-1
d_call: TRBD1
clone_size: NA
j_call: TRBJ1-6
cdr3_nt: TGTGCCAGCAGACTTCAGGGACAGGGGAATTCACCCCTCCACTTT
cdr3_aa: CASRLQGQGNSPLHF

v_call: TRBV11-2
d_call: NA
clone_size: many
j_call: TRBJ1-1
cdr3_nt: TGTGCCAGCAGCTTAGTGGGGGCTAGGGTCGAAGCTTTCTTT
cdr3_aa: CASSLVGARVEAFF

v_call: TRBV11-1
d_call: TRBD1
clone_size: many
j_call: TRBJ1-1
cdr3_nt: TGTGCCAGCAGCTTACGAGGGGGCCGTGAAGCTTTCTTT
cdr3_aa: CASSLRGGREAFF

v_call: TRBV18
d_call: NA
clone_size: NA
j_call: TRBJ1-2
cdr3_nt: TGTGCCAGCTCGGGAAAGGGTTCGCCTAACTATGGCTACACCTTC
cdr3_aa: CASSGKGSPNYGYTF

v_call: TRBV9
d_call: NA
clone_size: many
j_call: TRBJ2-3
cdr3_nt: TGTGCCAGCAGCGTAGAGGGGTTCCGCACAGATACGCAGTATTTT
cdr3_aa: CASSVEGFRTDTQYF

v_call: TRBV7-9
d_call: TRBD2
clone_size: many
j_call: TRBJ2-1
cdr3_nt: TGTGCCAGCAGCCGCGGGGGGGCCTACAATGAGCAGTTCTTC
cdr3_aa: CASSRGGAYNEQFF

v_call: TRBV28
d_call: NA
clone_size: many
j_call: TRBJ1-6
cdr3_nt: TGTGCCAGCAGTACTGTGTGGTCCTATAATTCACCCCTCCACTTT
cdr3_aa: CASSTVWSYNSPLHF

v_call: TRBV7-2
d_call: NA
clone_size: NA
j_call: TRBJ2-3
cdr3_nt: TGTGCCAGCAGCTTCACGGGGGAGAGCACAGATACGCAGTATTTT
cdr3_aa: CASSFTGESTDTQYF

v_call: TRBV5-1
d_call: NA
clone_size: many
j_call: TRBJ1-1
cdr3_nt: TGCGCCAGCAGCTTTAACCCGCAGAACACTGAAGCTTTCTTT
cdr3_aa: CASSFNPQNTEAFF

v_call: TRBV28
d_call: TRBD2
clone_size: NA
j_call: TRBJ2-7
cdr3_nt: TGTGCCAGCAGAAGCGGACTAGCGGGAAAACTTGGCGAGCAGTACTTC
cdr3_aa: CASRSGLAGKLGEQYF

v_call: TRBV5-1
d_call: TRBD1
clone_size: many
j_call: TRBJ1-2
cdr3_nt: TGCGCCAGCAGCTGGGGTACAGGGGGCTATGGCTACACCTTC
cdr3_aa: CASSWGTGGYGYTF

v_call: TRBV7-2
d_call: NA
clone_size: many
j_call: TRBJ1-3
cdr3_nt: TGTGCCAGCAGCTTAGCCCCGCGGCTCTCTGGAAACACCATATATTTT
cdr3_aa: CASSLAPRLSGNTIYF

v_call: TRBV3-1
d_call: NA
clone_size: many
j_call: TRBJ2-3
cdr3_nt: TGTGCCAGCAGCCATCAAGAGGATGGGACTAGCACAGATACGCAGTATTTT
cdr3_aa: CASSHQEDGTSTDTQYF

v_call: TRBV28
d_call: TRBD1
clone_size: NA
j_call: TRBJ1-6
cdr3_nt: TGTGCCAGCAGTAGTGGGACAGGGTCTTCACCCCTCCACTTT
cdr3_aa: CASSSGTGSSPLHF

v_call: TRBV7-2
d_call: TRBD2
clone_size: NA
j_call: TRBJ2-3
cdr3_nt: TGTGCCAGCAGCTCCATGGGACTAGTGTCCACAGATACGCAGTATTTT
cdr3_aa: CASSSMGLVSTDTQYF

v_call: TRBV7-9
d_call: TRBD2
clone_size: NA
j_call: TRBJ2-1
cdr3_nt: TGTGCCAGCAGCCTCAGACTAGCGGGAAGCTATGAGCAGTTCTTC
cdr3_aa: CASSLRLAGSYEQFF

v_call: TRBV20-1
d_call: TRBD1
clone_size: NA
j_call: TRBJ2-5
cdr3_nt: TGCAGTGCTGCCCGGACAGGGGTGGAGACCCAGTACTTC
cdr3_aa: CSAARTGVETQYF

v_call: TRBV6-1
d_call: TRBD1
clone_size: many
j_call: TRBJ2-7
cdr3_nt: TGTGCCAGCACCATTGCCGGGACAGGCTCCTACGAGCAGTACTTC
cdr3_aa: CASTIAGTGSYEQYF

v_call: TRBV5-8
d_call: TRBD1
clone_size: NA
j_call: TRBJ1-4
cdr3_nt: TGTGCCAGCAGCATGGGACAGGGGCCTTCAACTAATGAAAAACTGTTTTTT
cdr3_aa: CASSMGQGPSTNEKLFF

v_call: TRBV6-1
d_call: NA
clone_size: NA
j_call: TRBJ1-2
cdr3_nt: TGTGCCAGCAGTAGCCCGGGATACTATGGCTACACCTTC
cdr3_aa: CASSSPGYYGYTF

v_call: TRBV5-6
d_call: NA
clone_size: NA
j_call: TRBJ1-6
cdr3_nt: TGTGCCAGCAACGTAGGGAACTATAATTCACCCCTCCACTTT
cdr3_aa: CASNVGNYNSPLHF

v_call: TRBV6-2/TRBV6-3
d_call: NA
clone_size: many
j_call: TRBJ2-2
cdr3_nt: TGTGCCAGCAGTACATACGGGGGAAACACCGGGGAGCTGTTTTTT
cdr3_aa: CASSTYGGNTGELFF

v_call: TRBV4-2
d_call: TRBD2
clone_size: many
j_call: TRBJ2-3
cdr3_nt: TGTGCCAGCAGCCAAGATCGCGGGGGGGCAGATACGCAGTATTTT
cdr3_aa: CASSQDRGGADTQYF

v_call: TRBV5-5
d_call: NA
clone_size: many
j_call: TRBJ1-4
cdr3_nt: TGTGCCAGCAGCTGGTTGACAGGAGGCGAAAAACTGTTTTTT
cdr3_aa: CASSWLTGGEKLFF

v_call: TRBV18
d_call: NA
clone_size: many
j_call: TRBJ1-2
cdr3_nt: TGTGCCAGCTCACCAGTGACAGGTACCACCATGATCTATGGCTACACCTTC
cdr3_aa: CASSPVTGTTMIYGYTF

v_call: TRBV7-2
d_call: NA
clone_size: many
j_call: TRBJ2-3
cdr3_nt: TGTGCCAGCAGCTTAGGGCTTCTGAGGACAGATACGCAGTATTTT
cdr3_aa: CASSLGLLRTDTQYF

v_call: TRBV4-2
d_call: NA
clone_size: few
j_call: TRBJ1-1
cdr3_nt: TGTGCCAGCAGCCAAGAACTTCGGGGAAACACTGAAGCTTTCTTT
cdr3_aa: CASSQELRGNTEAFF

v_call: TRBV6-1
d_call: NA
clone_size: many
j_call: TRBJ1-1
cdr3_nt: TGTGCCAGCAGTGGCCGAATAACGAACACTGAAGCTTTCTTT
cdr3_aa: CASSGRITNTEAFF

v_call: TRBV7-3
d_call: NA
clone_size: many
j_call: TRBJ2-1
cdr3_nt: TGTGCCAGCAGCTTTACAGGGAGTGAGCAGTTCTTC
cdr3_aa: CASSFTGSEQFF

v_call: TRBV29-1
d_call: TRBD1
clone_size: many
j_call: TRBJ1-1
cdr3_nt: TGCAGCGTTTCGACAGGGGGCAGGACTGAAGCTTTCTTT
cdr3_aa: CSVSTGGRTEAFF

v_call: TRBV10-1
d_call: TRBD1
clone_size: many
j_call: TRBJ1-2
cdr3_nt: TGCGCCAGCAGTGATGTCCGGGACAGGGACCCACCCTCACTAATCACGGGTCGCTACACCTTC
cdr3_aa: CASSDVRDRDPPSLITGRYTF

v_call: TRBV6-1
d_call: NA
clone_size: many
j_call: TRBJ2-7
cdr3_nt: TGTGCCAGCAAAGACAGTGGGGTAAACGAGCAGTACTTC
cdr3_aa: CASKDSGVNEQYF

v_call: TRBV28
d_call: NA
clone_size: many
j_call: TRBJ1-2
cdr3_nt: TGTGCCAGCAGTACCTCGGGGGCAGCCCAGTTCGGCTACACCTTC
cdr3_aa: CASSTSGAAQFGYTF

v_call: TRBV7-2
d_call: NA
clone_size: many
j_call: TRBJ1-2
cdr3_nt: TGTGCCAGCAGCTTAGTTAAGGGGCAGGGTAACTATGGCTACACCTTC
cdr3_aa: CASSLVKGQGNYGYTF

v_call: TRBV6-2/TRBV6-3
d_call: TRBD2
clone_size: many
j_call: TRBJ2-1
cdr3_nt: TGTGCCAGCAGGACTAGCGGGGGGTACAATGAGCAGTTCTTC
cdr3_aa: CASRTSGGYNEQFF

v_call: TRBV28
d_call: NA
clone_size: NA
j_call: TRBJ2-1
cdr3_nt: TGTGCCAGCCGCGAGGAAAGCGGAAGAGGGTACAATGAGCAGTTCTTC
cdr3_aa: CASREESGRGYNEQFF

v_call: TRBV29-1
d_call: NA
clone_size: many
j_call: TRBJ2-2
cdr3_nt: TGCAGCGTTGCAGGGCAGGGCGGGGAGCTGTTTTTT
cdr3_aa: CSVAGQGGELFF

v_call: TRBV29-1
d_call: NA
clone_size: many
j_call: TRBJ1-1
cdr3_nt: TGCAGCGTTCTGGAAGGGGGTGGGATGAACACTGAAGCTTTCTTT
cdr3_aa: CSVLEGGGMNTEAFF

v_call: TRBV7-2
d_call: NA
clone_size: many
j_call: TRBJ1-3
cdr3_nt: TGTGCCAGCAGCAAGGACAGAAGCTCTGGAAACACCATATATTTT
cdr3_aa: CASSKDRSSGNTIYF

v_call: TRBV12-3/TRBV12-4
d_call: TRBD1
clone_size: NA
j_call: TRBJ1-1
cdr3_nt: TGTGCCAGCAGTCGGACAGGGGGCGCCCCTGAAGCTTTCTTT
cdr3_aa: CASSRTGGAPEAFF

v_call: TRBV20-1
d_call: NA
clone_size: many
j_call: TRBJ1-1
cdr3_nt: TGCAGTGCGCTGGGGGGGGTCGGCACTGAAGCTTTCTTT
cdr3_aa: CSALGGVGTEAFF

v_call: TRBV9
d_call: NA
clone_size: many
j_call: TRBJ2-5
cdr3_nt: TGTGCCAGCAGCGTAGCTCTATGGGAGACCCAGTACTTC
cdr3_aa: CASSVALWETQYF

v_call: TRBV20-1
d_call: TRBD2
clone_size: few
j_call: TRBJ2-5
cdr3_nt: TGCAGTGGGGGCGGGGGGGAAGAGACCCAGTACTTC
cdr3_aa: CSGGGGEETQYF

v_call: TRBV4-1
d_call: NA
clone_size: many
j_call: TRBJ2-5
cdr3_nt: TGCGCCAGCAGCCAAGGGGCCACCGAGACCCAGTACTTC
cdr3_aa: CASSQGATETQYF

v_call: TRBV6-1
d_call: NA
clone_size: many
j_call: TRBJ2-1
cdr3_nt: TGTGCCAGCAGTCGGGGGCCCTACAATGAGCAGTTCTTC
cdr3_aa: CASSRGPYNEQFF

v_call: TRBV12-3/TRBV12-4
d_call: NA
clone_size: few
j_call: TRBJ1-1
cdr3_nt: TGTGCCAGCAGAATTCTCACGAACACTGAAGCTTTCTTT
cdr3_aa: CASRILTNTEAFF

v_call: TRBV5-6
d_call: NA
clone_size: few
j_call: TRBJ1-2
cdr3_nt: TGTGCCAGCAGCTTGCGGGGGCTGTTAGGTGGCTACACCTTC
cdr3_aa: CASSLRGLLGGYTF

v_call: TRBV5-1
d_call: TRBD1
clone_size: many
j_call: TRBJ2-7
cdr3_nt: TGCGCCAGCAGCTTGAGAGGGCCAGGGGGATTAGAGCAGTACTTC
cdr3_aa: CASSLRGPGGLEQYF

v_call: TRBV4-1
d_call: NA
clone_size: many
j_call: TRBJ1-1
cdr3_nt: TGCGCCAGCAGCCAAGATTTATTACAGTTAAAAGGGCGAGCTTTCTTT
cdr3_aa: CASSQDLLQLKGRAFF

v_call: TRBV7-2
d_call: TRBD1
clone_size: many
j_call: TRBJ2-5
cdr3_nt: TGTGCCAGCAGCTTGAGGGACAGGGGGCAGTTAAGAGAGACCCAGTACTTC
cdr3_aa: CASSLRDRGQLRETQYF

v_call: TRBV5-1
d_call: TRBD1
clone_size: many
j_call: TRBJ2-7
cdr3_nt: TGCGCCAGCAGCCTTTACCCGTCGGACAGGGGGTCCTACGAGCAGTACTTC
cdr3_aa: CASSLYPSDRGSYEQYF

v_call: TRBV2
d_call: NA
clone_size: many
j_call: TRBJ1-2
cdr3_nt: TGTGCCAGCCGAGACCCGGCCGAAAACTATGGCTACACCTTC
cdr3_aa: CASRDPAENYGYTF

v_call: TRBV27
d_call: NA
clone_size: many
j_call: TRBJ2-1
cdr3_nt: TGTGCCAGCGGTACCAGGGGCCATGAGCAGTTCTTC
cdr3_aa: CASGTRGHEQFF